This T cell receptor beta chain was sequenced in a study of cytomegalovirus exposure and HLA in healthy donors. Only in-frame clones appear in the TCRdb table, and some are missing; sequencing was by immunoSEQ multiplex PCR. This table has roughly 180,000 clones, roughly 86% appearing once. The receptor's source is a man aged 30-40 years in good health and CMV-seropositive. Source material: PBMCs.

Written as DNA, the CDR3 is TGTGCCAGCCGACAGGGGGCGCCTGGAAACACCATATATTTT. This gives the protein CASRQGAPGNTIYF. The rearrangement joins TRBV2 to TRBJ1-3; 10 bases agree with TRBD1. The V and J ends lost 8 bases and 2 bases, in that order; junction bases with no gene match: 3. The germline gives CDR1 SNHLY, CDR2 FYNNEI. The CDR3 loop spans 14 amino acids. The full variable domain, in which reference TRBV2 and TRBJ1-3 provide the parts outside the CDR3, is EPEVTQTPSHQVTQMGQEVILRCVPISNHLYFYWYRQILGQKVEFLVSFYNNEISEKSEIFDDQFSVERPDGSNFTLKIRSTKLEDSAMYFCASRQGAPGNTIYFGEGSWLTVV.